The source of this T cell receptor (beta chain) is a study of blood T cell repertoires in COVID-19. Overall study context: Sample material is recorded as cDNA or gDNA derived from T cells, B-cell-depleted T cells, or PBMCs.

This CDR3 has 14 amino acids. The V and J ends lost 1 base and 1 base respectively, with 9 bases between them. Germline V gene data show CDR1 as SGHRS and CDR2 as YFSETQ. Source study methods: Reference gene primer amplification gave nucleated cell count estimates. Method: immunoSEQ multiplex PCR; TCRdb's copy keeps in-frame clones and lacks some. D and trimming were read from the DNA, whereas the V and J calls and clone size are those reported in that table. Among more than 300,000 clones listed, more than 90% were seen once. The receptor comes from a woman aged 25-40 years who had been exposed to COVID-19. This rearrangement joins TRBV5-1 to TRBJ2-7, with TRBD1 as a possible D gene (6 bases). Sequenced: PBMCs or T cells enriched from blood (not recorded which). CDR3 nucleotide sequence: TGCGCCAGCAGCTTGTGGCAGGGGTCCTACGAGCAGTACTTC. This sequence encodes CASSLWQGSYEQYF.